This entry concerns a single T cell receptor beta chain. Sequencing ends 3 residues short of the CDR3 end; the germline J gene provides the rest. This sample was taken from a study of T cells in women clearing cervical HPV infection. The repertoire was sequenced with immunoSEQ multiplex PCR; TCRdb's copy has only in-frame clones and lacks some. This table lists about 48,000 clones. The CDR3 is 14 residues long. Germline CDR1 MDHEN, CDR2 SYDVKM. The junction had 10 bases not matched to a gene; V was cut back by 6 bases and J by 10 bases. This sequence originates from a woman aged 18 to 75 with a cervical HPV16 infection that either progressed to CIN3+ or cleared (not recorded which). The chain is built from TRBV28 and TRBJ1-4, with 8 nucleotides matching TRBD1. Source material: blood buffy coat. CDR3 residues: CASSPGQGRVKLFF. The CDR3 DNA, read in part, is TGTGCCAGCAGCCCCGGACAGGGTAGGGTAAAA.